This TCR beta chain was documented in a study of beta chain features in type 1 diabetes. Expressed TCRB transcripts were sequenced because the isolated RNA had all been reverse transcribed beforehand. Roughly 3.6 million reads on average were seen across naive, central memory and regulatory T cell samples. Libraries were prepared by immunoSEQ multiplex PCR; TCRdb keeps only in-frame clonotypes and omits some of them. Among over 150,000 clones listed, approximately 7.9% were seen once. The CDR3 extends over 19 amino acids. Study-level results: A moderate, significant TCRB CDR3 shortening appeared in type 1 diabetes across four CD4+ subsets. Patients and controls would share equally any PCR tilt toward shorter templates. It was not settled here whether HLA type affects TCRB rearrangement.

This clone occurred a few times. Its specificity is not known. Sampling consisted of one heparinised blood draw per donor, averaging approximately 120 mL. The origin of this receptor is a man in his late teens or twenties with type 1 diabetes. Sequences were obtained from central memory CD4+ T cells from blood. The chain recombines TRBV1 with TRBJ2-1; TRBD2 is taken as the D call from the table, unchecked against the DNA. TRBV1 is shown as a pseudogene. CDR3 nucleotides: TGCACCAGCAGCCAAGAACCCGGACTAGCGGGGCCCTCTAACAATGAGCAGTTCTTC. Its translation: CTSSQEPGLAGPSNNEQFF.